This entry lists 19 T cell receptor beta chains sequenced from one sample in a study of shared clonotypes between healthy human individuals. The data were produced by immunoSEQ multiplex PCR, yet TCRdb's version contains in-frame clones alone and is incomplete. The sample holds about 690,000 clones; less than 95% are singletons and the top ten take 30% to 40%. Specimen: memory CD8+ T cells from PBMCs. As for subset: CD45RO+ cells pooled with CCR7-negative TemRA cells. These receptors were collected from a man between 18 and 35 years old in good health. Some clones in this sample may be carry-over from other donors' samples.

To note about this clone: Other DNA sequences in this sample translate to the same CDR3. CDR3 in DNA: TGTGCCAGCAGTTTAGACTCCTACAATGAGCAGTTCTTC. This codes for CASSLDSYNEQFF. The rearrangement links TRBV27 to TRBJ2-1; D ambiguous. Per germline, CDR1 MNHEY and CDR2 SMNVEV (reference sequence). The germline V and J ends were trimmed by 2 bases and 0 bases, with 2 bases remaining between them. The CDR3 sequence is 13 residues long.

This clone was seen only a few times. The V call is TRBV5-4, the J call TRBJ2-2; D is ambiguous. CDR3 length: 12 residues. In germline, CDR1 is SGHNT, CDR2 YYREEE (reference sequence). The V and J ends lost 7 bases and 4 bases respectively, with 8 bases between them. The CDR3 is CASRMLTGELFF. CDR3 DNA sequence: TGTGCCAGCCGTATGCTCACCGGGGAGCTGTTTTTT.

CDR3 region: CASSLEGRGPDTQYF. In DNA form, the CDR3 reads TGTGCCAGCAGCTTAGAAGGGCGGGGCCCAGATACGCAGTATTTT. This sequence joins TRBV7-9 and TRBJ2-3; a weak D match, TRBD2 (6 bases). This CDR3 spans 15 amino acids. V was pared by 1 base and J by 4 bases, with 12 bases between. The V gene's germline CDR1 is SEHNR and CDR2 FQNEAQ (reference sequence). The entire variable domain, with the rest obtained from reference TRBV7-9 and TRBJ2-3, is as follows: DTGVSQNPRHKITKRGQNVTFRCDPISEHNRLYWYRQTLGQGPEFLTYFQNEAQLEKSRLLSDRFSAERPKGSFSTLEIQRTEQGDSAMYLCASSLEGRGPDTQYFGPGTRLTVL.

The DNA of the CDR3 is TGTGCCATCAGATATCGGGGCTCCTACAATGAGCAGTTCTTC. It is translated as CAIRYRGSYNEQFF. This chain connects TRBV10-3 to TRBJ2-1; tentatively, D is TRBD2 (5 bases). This CDR3 is built from 14 residues. Germline assignment: CDR1 ENHRY and CDR2 SYGVKD. V lost 6 bases and J lost 0, with 9 bases in between.

CDR3 in DNA: TGTGCCAGCAGTTTAACAGGGTTTTGGAGCAATCAGCCCCAGCATTTT. It translates to CASSLTGFWSNQPQHF. The rearrangement uses TRBV27 and TRBJ1-5; tentatively, D is TRBD1 (6 bases). The CDR3 has 16 residues. The V gene lost 2 bases and the J gene lost 1 base, with 12 bases spanning the gap. Germline V lookup: CDR1 MNHEY, CDR2 SMNVEV (reference sequence).

The chain uses TRBV7-6 and TRBJ2-5; 13 nucleotides agree with TRBD2. The CDR3 is 16 amino acids. With 6 bases clipped from V and 3 bases from J, the junction kept 7 bases outside the gene matches. Germline V lookup: CDR1 SGHVS, CDR2 FNYEAQ. The CDR3 nucleotides are TGTGCCAGCAGACAACTAGCGGGAGGGGGAGAAGAGACCCAGTACTTC. Translating gives CASRQLAGGGEETQYF.

The chain's CDR3 is CASSGPGTGLVGEQFF. Here the CDR3 DNA reads TGTGCCAGCAGCGGGCCCGGGACTGGACTAGTCGGTGAGCAGTTCTTC. The chain employs TRBV9 and TRBJ2-1; 7 nucleotides match TRBD2. The junction had 15 bases not matched to a gene; V was cut back by 3 bases and J by 9 bases. The CDR3 sequence is 16 residues long. The V gene's germline CDR1 is SGDLS and CDR2 YYNGEE. The variable domain in full, with the rest retrieved from reference TRBV9 and TRBJ2-1, is DSGVTQTPKHLITATGQRVTLRCSPRSGDLSVYWYQQSLDQGLQFLIQYYNGEERAKGNILERFSAQQFPDLHSELNLSSLELGDSALYFCASSGPGTGLVGEQFFGPGTRLTVL.

The rearrangement joins TRBV7-6 to TRBJ1-1, with D uncertain. Germline CDR1 is SGHVS and CDR2 is FNYEAQ. Between the trimmed V and J ends, which lost 4 bases and 6 bases, there was a span of 15 bases. CDR3 length equals 14 residues. DNA of the CDR3: TGTGCCAGCAGCTCAAGTACAAGGTTCTCTGAAGCTTTCTTT. Its protein is CASSSSTRFSEAFF. Variable domain in full (rest from reference TRBV7-6 and TRBJ1-1): GAGVSQSPRYKVTKRGQDVALRCDPISGHVSLYWYRQALGQGPEFLTYFNYEAQQDKSGLPNDRFSAERPEGSISTLTIQRTEQRDSAMYRCASSSSTRFSEAFFGQGTRLTVV.

The rearrangement joins TRBV19 to TRBJ2-1, with D hard to call. The CDR3 runs to 14 residues. The germline V gene encodes CDR1 LNHDA and CDR2 SQIVND (reference sequence). V was trimmed by 7 bases and J by 5 bases, leaving 15 bases between them. CDR3 nucleotides: TGTGCCAGTACCCTCGGGCTATCCCACAATGAGCAGTTCTTC. Protein sequence: CASTLGLSHNEQFF.

The V call is TRBV6-1, the J call TRBJ1-1; possible D gene TRBD1, 5 bases. In germline, CDR1 is MNHNS, CDR2 SASEGT. V was shortened by 6 bases and J by 5 bases, with 19 bases between the two germline ends. This CDR3 is 15 amino acids long. The CDR3 reads CASSHPLGVGTEAFF. Here the CDR3 DNA reads TGTGCCAGCAGCCACCCCCTGGGGGTCGGGACTGAAGCTTTCTTT.

The sample holds a few counts of this clone. The chain links TRBV28 to TRBJ1-1; D is possibly TRBD1 (5 bases). Trimming removed 8 bases at V and 3 bases at J, with 19 bases between. The CDR3 consists of 15 residues. Germline V gives CDR1 MDHEN, CDR2 SYDVKM. The DNA of the CDR3 is TGTGCCAGCTTTGCTTTGGGCGGGGGGGACACTGAAGCTTTCTTT. As protein: CASFALGGGDTEAFF.

The chain couples TRBV13 to TRBJ2-2; 7 positions match TRBD1. V lost 5 bases and J lost 0; bases outside the gene matches: 6. The CDR3 totals 16 residues. Looked up from germline, CDR1 is PRHDT and CDR2 is FYEKMQ (reference sequence). The CDR3 is CASSLSQGANTGELFF. CDR3 coding DNA: TGTGCCAGCAGCCTCTCCCAGGGGGCGAACACCGGGGAGCTGTTTTTT.

The chain uses TRBV5-1 and TRBJ1-1; D might be TRBD1 (6 bases). Trimming took off 2 bases at V and 2 bases at J, with 16 bases between the two ends. CDR1 SGHRS and CDR2 YFSETQ come from the germline V gene. The CDR3 has 16 residues. The CDR3 reads CASSFGQYLSNTEAFF. In DNA, the CDR3 is TGCGCCAGCAGCTTCGGACAGTACCTATCTAACACTGAAGCTTTCTTT.

The rearrangement joins TRBV7-3 to TRBJ2-1; 12 nucleotides match TRBD2. Losses at the gene ends were 1 base for V and 6 bases for J; bases not matched to a gene: 4. The germline V gene encodes CDR1 SGHTA and CDR2 FQGTGA. The CDR3 contains 16 residues. The CDR3 reads CASSLRLAGGFNEQFF. As DNA, the CDR3 is TGTGCCAGCAGCTTAAGGCTAGCGGGAGGGTTCAATGAGCAGTTCTTC.

The chain joins TRBV6-6 to TRBJ2-7; 7 bases fit TRBD2. Germline loops: CDR1 MNHNY, CDR2 SVGAGI (reference sequence). The CDR3 extends over 16 amino acids. V lost 2 bases to trimming and J lost 4 bases; unmatched junction nucleotides: 11. The CDR3 region has the DNA TGTGCCAGCAGTTACGCACTAAGTAGCGGGCAGTACGAGCAGTACTTC. It encodes CASSYALSSGQYEQYF.

The rearrangement links TRBV28 to TRBJ1-3; D unresolved. The CDR3 has 12 residues. Germline V gene sequence: CDR1 MDHEN, CDR2 SYDVKM. Trimming stripped 11 bases from V and 4 bases from J, with 12 bases between. The chain's CDR3 is CAAARFGNTIYF. For the CDR3, the DNA is TGTGCCGCGGCGCGGTTCGGAAACACCATATATTTT.

This chain joins TRBV28 and TRBJ1-2; no firm D call. Germline CDR1 and CDR2: MDHEN and SYDVKM. V lost 8 bases to trimming and J lost 4 bases, with 14 bases between them. CDR3 length: 13 amino acids. The CDR3 region is CASYRYGGYGYTF. The DNA of the CDR3 is TGTGCCAGCTATCGTTACGGTGGCTATGGCTACACCTTC.

The gene calls are TRBV27 and TRBJ2-7, with 9 bases lining up with TRBD1. CDR1 and CDR2 from the germline V gene are MNHEY and SMNVEV (reference sequence). This CDR3 has 14 residues. With 6 bases clipped from V and 6 bases from J, the junction kept 9 bases outside the gene matches. The CDR3 is CASRLGTGISEQYF. The CDR3 DNA is TGTGCCAGCAGACTCGGGACAGGGATTAGCGAGCAGTACTTC.

The chain uses TRBV19 and TRBJ2-1; the match to TRBD2 covers 8 bases. The germline V gene encodes CDR1 LNHDA and CDR2 SQIVND (reference sequence). Trimming at V came to 3 bases and at J to 4 bases, leaving 5 bases not matched to a gene. The CDR3 has 15 amino acids. The CDR3 sequence: CASSIERERYNEQFF. The CDR3 nucleotides read TGTGCCAGTAGTATCGAGCGGGAGAGGTACAATGAGCAGTTCTTC.